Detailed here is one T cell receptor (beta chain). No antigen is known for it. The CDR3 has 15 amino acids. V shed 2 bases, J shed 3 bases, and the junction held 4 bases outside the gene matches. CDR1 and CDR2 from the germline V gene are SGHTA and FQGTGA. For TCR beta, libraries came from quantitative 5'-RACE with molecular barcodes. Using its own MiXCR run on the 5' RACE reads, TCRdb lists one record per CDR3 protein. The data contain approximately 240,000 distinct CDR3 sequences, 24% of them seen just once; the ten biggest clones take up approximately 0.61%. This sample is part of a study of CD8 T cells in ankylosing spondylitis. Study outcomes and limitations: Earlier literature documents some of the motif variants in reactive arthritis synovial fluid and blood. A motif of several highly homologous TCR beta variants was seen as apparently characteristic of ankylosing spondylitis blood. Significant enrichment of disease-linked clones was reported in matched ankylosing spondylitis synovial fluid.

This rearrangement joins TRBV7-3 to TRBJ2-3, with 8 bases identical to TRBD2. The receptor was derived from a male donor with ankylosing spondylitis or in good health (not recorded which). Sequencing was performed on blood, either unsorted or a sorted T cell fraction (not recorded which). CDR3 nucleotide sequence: TGTGCCAGCAGCTTAGGAGCGGGGGCGACAGATACGCAGTATTTT. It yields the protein CASSLGAGATDTQYF.